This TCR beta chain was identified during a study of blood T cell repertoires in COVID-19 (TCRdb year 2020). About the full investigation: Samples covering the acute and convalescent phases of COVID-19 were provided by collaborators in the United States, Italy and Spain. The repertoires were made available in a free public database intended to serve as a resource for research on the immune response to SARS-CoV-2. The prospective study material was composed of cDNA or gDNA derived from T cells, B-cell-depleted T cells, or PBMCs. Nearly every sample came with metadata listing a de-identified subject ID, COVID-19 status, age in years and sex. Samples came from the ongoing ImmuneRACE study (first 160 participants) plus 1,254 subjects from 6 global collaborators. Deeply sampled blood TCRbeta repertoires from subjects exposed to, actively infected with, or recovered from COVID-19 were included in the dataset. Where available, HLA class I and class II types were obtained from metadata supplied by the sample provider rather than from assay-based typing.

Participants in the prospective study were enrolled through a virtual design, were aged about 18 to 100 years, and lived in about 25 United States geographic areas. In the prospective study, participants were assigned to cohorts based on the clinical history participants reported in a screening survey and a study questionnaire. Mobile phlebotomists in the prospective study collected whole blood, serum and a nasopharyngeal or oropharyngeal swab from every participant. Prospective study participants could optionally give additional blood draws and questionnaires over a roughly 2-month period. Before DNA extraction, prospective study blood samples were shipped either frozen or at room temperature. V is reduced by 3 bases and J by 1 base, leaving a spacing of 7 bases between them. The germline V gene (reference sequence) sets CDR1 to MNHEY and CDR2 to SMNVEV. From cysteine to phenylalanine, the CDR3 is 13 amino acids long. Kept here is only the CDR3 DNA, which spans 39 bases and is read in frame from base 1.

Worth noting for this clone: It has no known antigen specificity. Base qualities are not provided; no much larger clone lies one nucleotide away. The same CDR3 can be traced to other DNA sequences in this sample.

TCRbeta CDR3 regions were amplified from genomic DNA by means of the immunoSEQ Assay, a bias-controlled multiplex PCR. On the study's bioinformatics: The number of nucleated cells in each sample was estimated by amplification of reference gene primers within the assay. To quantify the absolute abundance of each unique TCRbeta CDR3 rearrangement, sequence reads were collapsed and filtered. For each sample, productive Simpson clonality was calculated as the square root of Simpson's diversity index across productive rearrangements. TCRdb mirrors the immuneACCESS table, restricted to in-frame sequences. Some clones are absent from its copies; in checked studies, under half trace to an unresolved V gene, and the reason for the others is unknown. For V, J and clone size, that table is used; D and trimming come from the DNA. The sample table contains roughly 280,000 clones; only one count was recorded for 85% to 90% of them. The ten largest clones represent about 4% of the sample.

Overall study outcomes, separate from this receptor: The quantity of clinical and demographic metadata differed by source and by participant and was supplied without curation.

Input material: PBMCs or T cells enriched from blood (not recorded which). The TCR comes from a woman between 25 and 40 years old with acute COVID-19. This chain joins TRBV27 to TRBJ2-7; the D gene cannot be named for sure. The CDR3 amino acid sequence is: CASSLGRSYEQYF. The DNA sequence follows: TGTGCCAGCAGTTTGGGCAGGTCCTACGAGCAGTACTTC.